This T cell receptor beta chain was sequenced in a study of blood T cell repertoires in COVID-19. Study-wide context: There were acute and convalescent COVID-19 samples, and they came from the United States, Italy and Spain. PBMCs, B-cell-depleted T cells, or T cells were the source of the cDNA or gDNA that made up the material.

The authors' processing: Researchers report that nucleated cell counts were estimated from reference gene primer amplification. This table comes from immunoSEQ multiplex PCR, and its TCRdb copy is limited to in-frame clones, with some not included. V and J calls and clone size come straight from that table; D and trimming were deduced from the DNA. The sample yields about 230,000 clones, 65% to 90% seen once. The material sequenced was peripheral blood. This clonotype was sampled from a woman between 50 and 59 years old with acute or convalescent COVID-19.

CDR3 sequence: CASSQDSGRSNQPQHF. The CDR3 DNA is TGTGCCAGCAGCCAAGATTCTGGGAGAAGCAATCAGCCCCAGCATTTT. V is TRBV4-2 and J is TRBJ1-5; D uncertain. Germline lookup yields CDR1 LGHNA and CDR2 YNFKEQ. V lost 0 bases, J lost 1 base, and 10 bases lay in between. This CDR3 is 16 amino acids long.